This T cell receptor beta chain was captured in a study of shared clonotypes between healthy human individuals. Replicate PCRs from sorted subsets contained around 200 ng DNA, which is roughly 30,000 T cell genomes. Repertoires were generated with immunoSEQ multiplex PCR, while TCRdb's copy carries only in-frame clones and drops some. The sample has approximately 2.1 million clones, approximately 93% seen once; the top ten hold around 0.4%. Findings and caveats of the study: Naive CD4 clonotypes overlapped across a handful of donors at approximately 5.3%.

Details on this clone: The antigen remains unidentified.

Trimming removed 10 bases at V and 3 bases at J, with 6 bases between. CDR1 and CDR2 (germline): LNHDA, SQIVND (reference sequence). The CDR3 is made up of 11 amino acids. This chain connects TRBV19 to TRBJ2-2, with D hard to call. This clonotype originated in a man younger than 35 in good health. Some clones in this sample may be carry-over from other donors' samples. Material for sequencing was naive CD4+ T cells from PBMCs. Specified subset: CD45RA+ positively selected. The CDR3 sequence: CATGDTGELFF. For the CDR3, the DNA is TGTGCCACGGGTGACACCGGGGAGCTGTTTTTT.